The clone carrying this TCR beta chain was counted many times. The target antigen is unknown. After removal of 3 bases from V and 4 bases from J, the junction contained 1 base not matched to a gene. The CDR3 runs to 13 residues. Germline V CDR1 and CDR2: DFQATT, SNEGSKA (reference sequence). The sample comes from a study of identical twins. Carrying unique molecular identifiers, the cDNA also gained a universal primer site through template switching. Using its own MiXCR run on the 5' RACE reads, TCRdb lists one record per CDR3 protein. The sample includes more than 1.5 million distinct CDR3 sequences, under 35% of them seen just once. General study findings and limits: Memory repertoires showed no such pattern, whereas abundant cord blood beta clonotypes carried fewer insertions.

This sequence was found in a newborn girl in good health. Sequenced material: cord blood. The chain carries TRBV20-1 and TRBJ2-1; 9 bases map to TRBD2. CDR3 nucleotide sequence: TGCAGTGCTAGCCTAGCGGGGTACAATGAGCAGTTCTTC. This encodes CSASLAGYNEQFF.